The 5 T cell receptor beta chains given below trace back to one sample, sequenced in a study of neurological immune-mediated disorders. MiXCR was run by TCRdb on the 5' RACE reads, yielding one entry per CDR3 protein. The sample records about 46,000 distinct CDR3 sequences, 1.9% being singletons. The sample taken for sequencing was PBMCs. The receptor source for this set is a woman in her thirties or forties with multiple sclerosis.

This clonotype appeared many times. The V call is TRBV20-1, the J call TRBJ2-2; D remains unclear. Germline-derived CDR1 and CDR2 are DFQATT and SNEGSKA (reference sequence). V shed 0 bases and J shed 0 bases, with 11 bases lying between them. The length of the CDR3 is 16 residues. The CDR3 coding sequence is TGCAGTGCTAGAGATCATCTAGGCACGAACACCGGGGAGCTGTTTTTT. It is translated as CSARDHLGTNTGELFF.

This clonotype was picked up many times. The V gene is TRBV15, the J gene TRBJ2-3; no reliable D call. V was clipped by 8 bases and J by 0 bases, with 15 bases between them. Germline loops: CDR1 LNHNV, CDR2 YYDKDF (reference sequence). CDR3 size: 15 residues. The CDR3 region is CATAKGAVSTDTQYF. The CDR3 DNA sequence: TGTGCCACCGCAAAGGGCGCGGTGAGCACAGATACGCAGTATTTT.

This clonotype was observed at least ten times. The CDR3 reads CASSQDPSASYNEQFF. DNA of the CDR3: TGTGCCAGCAGCCAAGACCCCAGCGCTTCCTACAATGAGCAGTTCTTC. This chain joins TRBV14 and TRBJ2-1; D remains ambiguous. Trimming took off 0 bases at V and 1 base at J, with 10 bases between the two ends. Germline assignment: CDR1 SGHDN and CDR2 FVKESK. This CDR3 has 16 amino acids.

This clonotype was seen repeatedly, ten times or more. This chain's CDR3 is CSVEKGAVGGAYKETQYF. Here the CDR3 DNA reads TGCAGCGTTGAGAAAGGGGCCGTTGGGGGGGCGTACAAAGAGACCCAGTACTTC. The chain carries TRBV29-1 and TRBJ2-5; weak D call: TRBD2 (7 bases). CDR1 SQVTM and CDR2 ANQGSEA come from the germline V gene. The V end lost 3 bases, the J end lost 3 bases, and 26 bases lay between the germline ends. CDR3 size: 18 residues.

This clonotype came up many times. The chain uses TRBV5-1 and TRBJ1-2, with 7 bases lining up with TRBD1. The trim removed 4 bases at V and 4 bases at J, leaving 7 bases unmatched. The CDR3 has 14 amino acids. The germline V gene has CDR1 SGHRS and CDR2 YFSETQ. As DNA, the CDR3 is TGCGCCAGCAGCATAACAGGGGAAGGCTATGGCTACACCTTC. Residues: CASSITGEGYGYTF. Combining the CDR3 with reference TRBV5-1 and TRBJ1-2 gives the whole variable domain KAGVTQTPRYLIKTRGQQVTLSCSPISGHRSVSWYQQTPGQGLQFLFEYFSETQRNKGNFPGRFSGRQFSNSRSEMNVSTLELGDSALYLCASSITGEGYGYTFGSGTRLTVV.